These T cell receptor beta chains were read from a single sample in a study of cytomegalovirus exposure and HLA in healthy donors. Sequencing used immunoSEQ multiplex PCR; TCRdb keeps in-frame clones, though not all of them. The repertoire has 75,000 to 95,000 clones, over 60% of them found once; the top ten carry 3.9%. The sequenced sample consisted of PBMCs. These receptors were collected from a young man in good health and CMV-seronegative. Both conserved end residues are part of each CDR3. A D gene is named only where the DNA matches it firmly. Only some rows state a clone size, as once, few, many or a class for expanded clones.

d_gene: NA
j_gene: TRBJ2-6
v_gene: TRBV10-3
abundance: NA
CDR3aa: CAISESVTGYSGANVLTF
CDR3nt: TGTGCCATCAGTGAGTCGGTGACAGGCTACTCTGGGGCCAACGTCCTGACTTTC

d_gene: TRBD1
j_gene: TRBJ2-7
v_gene: TRBV27
abundance: once
CDR3aa: CASRSLGQGYYEQYF
CDR3nt: TGTGCCAGCAGGTCCCTGGGACAGGGGTACTACGAGCAGTACTTC

d_gene: TRBD1
j_gene: TRBJ2-5
v_gene: TRBV5-6
abundance: NA
CDR3aa: CASSSPGQGTQETQYF
CDR3nt: TGTGCCAGCAGCTCTCCGGGACAGGGGACCCAAGAGACCCAGTACTTC

d_gene: TRBD1
j_gene: TRBJ2-5
v_gene: TRBV13
abundance: NA
CDR3aa: CASSSDQTQRRQGVETQYF
CDR3nt: TGTGCCAGCAGCTCCGATCAAACCCAGAGACGACAGGGGGTAGAGACCCAGTACTTC

d_gene: TRBD1
j_gene: TRBJ1-6
v_gene: TRBV9
abundance: NA
CDR3aa: CASSVVTGGSPLHF
CDR3nt: TGTGCCAGCAGCGTAGTAACAGGGGGATCACCCCTCCACTTT

d_gene: TRBD1
j_gene: TRBJ1-2
v_gene: TRBV5-1
abundance: NA
CDR3aa: CASSNSTTGSGYTF
CDR3nt: TGCGCCAGCAGCAATAGCACGACAGGGTCTGGCTACACCTTC

d_gene: TRBD2
j_gene: TRBJ2-5
v_gene: TRBV7-2
abundance: NA
CDR3aa: CASSLWTSWGQETQYF
CDR3nt: TGTGCCAGCAGCTTATGGACTAGTTGGGGTCAAGAGACCCAGTACTTC

d_gene: NA
j_gene: TRBJ2-4
v_gene: TRBV19
abundance: NA
CDR3aa: CASTPGSRLAKNIQYF
CDR3nt: TGTGCCAGTACCCCAGGCAGCCGTCTAGCCAAAAACATTCAGTACTTC

d_gene: TRBD2
j_gene: TRBJ2-1
v_gene: TRBV7-6
abundance: NA
CDR3aa: CASSFRQTSGLYNEQFF
CDR3nt: TGTGCCAGCAGCTTTCGCCAGACTAGCGGCCTCTACAATGAGCAGTTCTTC

d_gene: TRBD2
j_gene: TRBJ2-1
v_gene: TRBV4-2
abundance: NA
CDR3aa: CASSQESSGGAFNEQFF
CDR3nt: TGTGCCAGCAGCCAGGAGTCTAGCGGGGGGGCCTTTAATGAGCAGTTCTTC

d_gene: NA
j_gene: TRBJ2-5
v_gene: TRBV7-9
abundance: NA
CDR3aa: CSSSPGRGRDRETQYF
CDR3nt: TGTTCCAGCAGCCCCGGCAGGGGAAGGGATCGAGAGACCCAGTACTTC

d_gene: NA
j_gene: TRBJ2-7
v_gene: TRBV27
abundance: NA
CDR3aa: CASSFRGAYEQYF
CDR3nt: TGTGCCAGCAGTTTTAGGGGCGCCTACGAGCAGTACTTC

d_gene: TRBD1
j_gene: TRBJ2-7
v_gene: TRBV11-2
abundance: once
CDR3aa: CASNRGREQYF
CDR3nt: TGTGCCAGCAACAGGGGGCGCGAGCAGTACTTC

d_gene: NA
j_gene: TRBJ2-7
v_gene: TRBV4-1
abundance: NA
CDR3aa: CASSQDSDTFYEQYF
CDR3nt: TGCGCCAGCAGCCAAGATTCCGACACCTTCTACGAGCAGTACTTC

d_gene: NA
j_gene: TRBJ2-7
v_gene: TRBV6-1
abundance: NA
CDR3aa: CASSEGRITYEQYF
CDR3nt: TGTGCCAGCAGTGAGGGCAGAATCACCTACGAGCAGTACTTC

d_gene: NA
j_gene: TRBJ2-3
v_gene: TRBV6-6
abundance: NA
CDR3aa: CASSSGASTDTQYF
CDR3nt: TGTGCCAGCAGTTCCGGTGCTAGCACAGATACGCAGTATTTT

d_gene: NA
j_gene: TRBJ1-5
v_gene: TRBV7-8
abundance: few
CDR3aa: CASSPSSGTQHF
CDR3nt: TGTGCCAGCAGCCCCAGTTCGGGAACCCAGCATTTT

d_gene: TRBD2
j_gene: TRBJ2-3
v_gene: TRBV30
abundance: NA
CDR3aa: CAWTRLAGITDTQYF
CDR3nt: TGTGCCTGGACCCGACTAGCGGGCATCACCGATACGCAGTATTTT

d_gene: NA
j_gene: TRBJ1-1
v_gene: TRBV18
abundance: few
CDR3aa: CASSTTGMNTEAFF
CDR3nt: TGTGCCAGCTCAACGACAGGAATGAACACTGAAGCTTTCTTT

d_gene: TRBD1
j_gene: TRBJ2-2
v_gene: TRBV9
abundance: NA
CDR3aa: CASSVPLAVAGGNTGELFF
CDR3nt: TGTGCCAGCAGCGTACCCCTTGCGGTAGCAGGGGGGAACACCGGGGAGCTGTTTTTT

d_gene: TRBD2
j_gene: TRBJ2-3
v_gene: TRBV6-1
abundance: NA
CDR3aa: CASSGPSGSRSDTQYF
CDR3nt: TGTGCCAGCAGTGGCCCTAGCGGGAGTCGGTCAGATACGCAGTATTTT

d_gene: TRBD2
j_gene: TRBJ2-7
v_gene: TRBV5-1
abundance: NA
CDR3aa: CASSSTLAGGTYEQYF
CDR3nt: TGCGCCAGCAGCTCCACCCTAGCGGGGGGCACCTACGAGCAGTACTTC

d_gene: NA
j_gene: TRBJ1-1
v_gene: TRBV5-1
abundance: NA
CDR3aa: CASSLSQGMNTEAFF
CDR3nt: TGCGCCAGCAGCTTGTCGCAGGGCATGAACACTGAAGCTTTCTTT

d_gene: TRBD1
j_gene: TRBJ1-5
v_gene: TRBV19
abundance: NA
CDR3aa: CASSGRRGFNNQPQHF
CDR3nt: TGTGCCAGTAGTGGCCGCAGGGGGTTTAACAATCAGCCCCAGCATTTT

d_gene: NA
j_gene: TRBJ1-2
v_gene: TRBV7-6
abundance: NA
CDR3aa: CASSLAMAGNYGYTF
CDR3nt: TGTGCCAGCAGCTTAGCGATGGCAGGGAACTATGGCTACACCTTC

d_gene: TRBD2
j_gene: TRBJ2-3
v_gene: TRBV5-1
abundance: NA
CDR3aa: CASSGASGGLDTQYF
CDR3nt: TGCGCCAGCAGCGGGGCTAGCGGGGGGTTAGATACGCAGTATTTT

d_gene: TRBD2
j_gene: TRBJ2-3
v_gene: TRBV11-3
abundance: NA
CDR3aa: CASSLGVAGYADTQYF
CDR3nt: TGTGCCAGCAGCTTAGGAGTAGCGGGCTACGCCGATACGCAGTATTTT

d_gene: NA
j_gene: TRBJ1-3
v_gene: TRBV6-1
abundance: NA
CDR3aa: CASGGIPGNTIYF
CDR3nt: TGTGCCAGCGGGGGGATCCCTGGAAACACCATATATTTT

d_gene: NA
j_gene: TRBJ1-5
v_gene: TRBV7-2
abundance: NA
CDR3aa: CASSGYGSNQPQHF
CDR3nt: TGTGCCAGCAGCGGGTACGGGAGCAATCAGCCCCAGCATTTT

d_gene: NA
j_gene: TRBJ2-5
v_gene: TRBV11-2
abundance: NA
CDR3aa: CASSYNALQYF
CDR3nt: TGTGCCAGCAGCTATAACGCGCTCCAGTACTTC

d_gene: NA
j_gene: TRBJ2-1
v_gene: TRBV5-1
abundance: NA
CDR3aa: CASSLGVRDEQFF
CDR3nt: TGCGCCAGCAGCTTGGGTGTTCGCGATGAGCAGTTCTTC